The TCR beta chain under discussion was sequenced for a study of T cell repertoires in cytomegalovirus infection. Study context: TCR beta signatures that were public indicated CMV infection and matching HLA type. General study points: HLA-C-restricted CMV clonotypes gave the most frequent clonotype in two of eight donors.

There are 16 residues in the CDR3. Germline CDR1 SGHVS, CDR2 FNYEAQ. MiXCR was run by TCRdb on the reads, yielding one entry per CDR3 protein. The sample has some 920,000 distinct CDR3 sequences, around 32% seen once. This clonotype has only a few counts. Its antigen is not known. An end of the junction does not agree with germline; a read error may underlie this. The V gene is TRBV7-6, the J gene TRBJ2-1; 14 positions agree with TRBD2. The sequencing here drew on cultured CD8+ T cells from PBMCs, taken from culture after CMV antigen stimulation. This TCR was recovered from a human donor in good health (CMV status not recorded). Some clones in this sample may be carry-over from other donors' samples. The CDR3 is CVSSLAGLAGVHEQFF. CDR3 sequence (DNA): TGTGTCAGCAGCTTAGCGGGACTAGCGGGGGTCCATGAGCAGTTCTTC.